This TCR beta chain is drawn from a study of T cells expressing NK-cell markers. The length of the CDR3 is 15 residues. What made the TCR beta cDNA was 5'RACE template switching with UMIs. TCRdb re-called the 5' RACE reads and shows each CDR3 protein once, DNA omitted. This repertoire includes 500,000 to 700,000 distinct CDR3 sequences. The sequenced sample consisted of blood T cells: a sorted CD56 or NKG2C T cell subset, CD4+ or CD8+ T cells, or bulk PBMC T cells (not recorded which). This chain connects TRBV12-3 or TRBV12-4 to TRBJ2-1; the TRBD2 assignment by TCRdb is unverifiable without DNA. The receptor was derived from a man younger than 35 in good health. The CDR3 loop reads CASLNRDLAYNEQFF.